A single sample is the source of the 27 T cell receptor beta chains below, sequenced in a study of blood T cell repertoires in COVID-19. Repertoires were generated with immunoSEQ multiplex PCR, while TCRdb's copy carries only in-frame clones and drops some. Among 250,000 to 350,000 clones listed, 88% were seen once. Sequences were obtained from PBMCs or T cells enriched from blood (not recorded which). All receptors come from a woman aged 50 to 60 who had recovered from COVID-19.

This chain's CDR3 is CASSLRRDTGELFF. The CDR3 nucleotides are TGTGCCAGCAGCTTGAGGAGGGACACCGGGGAGCTGTTTTTT. This chain links TRBV5-6 with TRBJ2-2; D perhaps matches TRBD2 (6 bases). The CDR3 length is 14 residues. V gave up 1 base and J gave up 3 bases, with 7 bases separating them. Germline CDR1 SGHDT, CDR2 YYEEEE.

The chain is built from TRBV18 and TRBJ2-7, with TRBD2 as a possible D gene (6 bases). The CDR3 consists of 13 residues. Germline values: CDR1 KGHSH, CDR2 LQKENI. Trimming removed 11 bases from V and 6 bases from J, with 20 bases in between. CDR3 sequence reads: CAGRDSRRREQYF. The CDR3 DNA follows: TGTGCCGGCCGGGACTCGAGACGTCGCGAGCAGTACTTC.

The rearrangement links TRBV7-2 to TRBJ2-2; possible D gene TRBD2, 5 bases. CDR1 and CDR2 from the germline V gene are SGHTA and FQGNSA. Deletions cut 1 base from V and 0 bases from J, with 6 bases between. CDR3 length: 15 amino acids. The CDR3 DNA follows: TGTGCCAGCAGCTTAGGGAGGACGAACACCGGGGAGCTGTTTTTT. Translated: CASSLGRTNTGELFF.

This clone was counted a single time. This rearrangement joins TRBV11-1 to TRBJ2-1; 9 bases map to TRBD2. Germline assignment: CDR1 SGHAT and CDR2 FQDESV (reference sequence). The CDR3 sequence is 13 residues long. V lost 3 bases and J lost 9; bases outside the gene matches: 3. The CDR3 region is CASSLGGLAEQFF. CDR3 nucleotide sequence: TGTGCCAGCAGCTTGGGGGGACTAGCTGAGCAGTTCTTC.

CDR3 region: CASSVASGKMGGELFF. DNA of the CDR3: TGTGCCAGCAGTGTAGCTAGCGGGAAGATGGGCGGGGAGCTGTTTTTT. The chain joins TRBV2 to TRBJ2-2; 9 bases agree with TRBD2. Per the germline V gene, CDR1 is SNHLY and CDR2 is FYNNEI. This CDR3 spans 16 amino acids. V trimming: 4 bases; J trimming: 7 bases; junction bases outside the gene matches: 10.

The sample holds many counts of this clone. The gene calls are TRBV10-2 and TRBJ2-7, with TRBD1 matching 10 bases. The V and J ends lost 6 bases and 6 bases, in that order; junction bases with no gene match: 5. CDR1 is WSHSY, CDR2 SAAADI, per germline. This CDR3 is built from 13 residues. CDR3 in DNA: TGCGCCAGCAGCGGGACAGGGGTAAGCGAGCAGTACTTC. Amino acid sequence: CASSGTGVSEQYF.

V is TRBV29-1 and J is TRBJ2-5, with D possibly matching TRBD1 (5 bases). The CDR3 contains 11 residues. The V end lost 4 bases, the J end lost 6 bases, and 9 bases lay between the germline ends. The V gene's germline CDR1 is SQVTM and CDR2 ANQGSEA. CDR3 residues: CSVGQGQTQYF. The CDR3 DNA is TGCAGCGTTGGGCAGGGCCAGACCCAGTACTTC.

The chain couples TRBV29-1 to TRBJ2-5; 7 positions agree with TRBD1. This CDR3 is 16 amino acids long. V trimming: 1 base; J trimming: 1 base; junction bases outside the gene matches: 9. Germline CDR1 SQVTM, CDR2 ANQGSEA. CDR3 in amino acids: CSVEANRGPFQETQYF. CDR3 nucleotide sequence: TGCAGCGTTGAAGCAAACAGGGGACCTTTCCAAGAGACCCAGTACTTC. Drawing the rest from reference TRBV29-1 and TRBJ2-5, the complete variable domain is SAVISQKPSRDICQRGTSLTIQCQVDSQVTMMFWYRQQPGQSLTLIATANQGSEATYESGFVIDKFPISRPNLTFSTLTVSNMSPEDSSIYLCSVEANRGPFQETQYFGPGTRLLVL.

The chain recombines TRBV5-1 with TRBJ1-3, with 8 bases that match TRBD1. Germline CDR1 SGHRS, CDR2 YFSETQ. CDR3 length: 17 amino acids. With V trimmed by 0 bases and J by 1 base, 6 bases remained unmatched. The CDR3 protein is CASSLAYDRGSGNTIYF. CDR3 sequence (DNA): TGCGCCAGCAGCTTGGCCTATGACAGGGGTTCTGGAAACACCATATATTTT.

The CDR3 protein is CASSSPLAGAYNEQFF. CDR3 coding DNA: TGTGCCAGCAGTTCCCCTCTAGCGGGGGCTTACAATGAGCAGTTCTTC. The chain uses TRBV28 and TRBJ2-1; 10 bases are a match to TRBD2. The CDR3 sequence is 16 residues long. Germline-derived CDR1 and CDR2 are MDHEN and SYDVKM. With 4 bases clipped from V and 4 bases from J, the junction kept 7 bases outside the gene matches.

The chain couples TRBV7-8 to TRBJ2-3; 7 bases fit TRBD1. Germline CDR1 and CDR2: SGHVS and FQNEAQ. This CDR3 region has 17 residues. J was trimmed by 2 bases and V by 5 bases; bases with no gene match: 13. The DNA for the CDR3 is TGTGCCAGCAGCCGAGGTATCAGGGGGTCGACCACAGATACGCAGTATTTT. It is translated as CASSRGIRGSTTDTQYF. Looking up the rest from reference TRBV7-8 and TRBJ2-3 gives the full variable domain: GAGVSQSPRYKVAKRGQDVALRCDPISGHVSLFWYQQALGQGPEFLTYFQNEAQLDKSGLPSDRFFAERPEGSVSTLKIQRTQQEDSAVYLCASSRGIRGSTTDTQYFGPGTRLTVL.

This rearrangement joins TRBV28 to TRBJ1-6; 7 bases fit TRBD1. Germline V gene lookup returns CDR1 MDHEN and CDR2 SYDVKM. CDR3 size: 18 residues. V trimming: 4 bases; J trimming: 6 bases; junction bases outside the gene matches: 15. CDR3 sequence reads: CASSSPRDSFGFNSPLHF. The CDR3, as DNA: TGTGCCAGCAGTTCACCCAGGGACAGCTTTGGTTTTAATTCACCCCTCCACTTT.

The V gene is TRBV7-3, the J gene TRBJ1-6; 7 bases line up with TRBD1. The CDR3 spans 14 residues. Germline V lookup: CDR1 SGHTA, CDR2 FQGTGA. Germline trimming cut 5 bases from V and 10 bases from J; bases unmatched to any gene: 8. The CDR3 DNA sequence: TGTGCCAGCAGCCCCCAGGGGGTTAGATCACCCCTCCACTTT. This gives the protein CASSPQGVRSPLHF.

The chain is built from TRBV14 and TRBJ2-3, with 7 bases matching TRBD2. Germline V CDR1 and CDR2: SGHDN, FVKESK. There are 15 residues in the CDR3. The V and J ends lost 4 bases and 1 base, in that order; junction bases with no gene match: 5. DNA of the CDR3: TGTGCCAGCAGCCGCGCGGGAGTGCGCACAGATACGCAGTATTTT. It is translated as CASSRAGVRTDTQYF.

This chain joins TRBV5-1 and TRBJ2-1, with 9 bases fitting TRBD1. The ends lost 0 bases at V and 2 bases at J; junction bases unmatched: 3. There are 16 residues in the CDR3. CDR1 and CDR2 from the germline V gene are SGHRS and YFSETQ. The CDR3 region is CASSLEGQGPYNEQFF. Written as DNA, the CDR3 is TGCGCCAGCAGCTTGGAGGGACAGGGTCCCTACAATGAGCAGTTCTTC.

This chain links TRBV7-9 with TRBJ1-1, with D possibly being TRBD1 (5 bases). Germline CDR1 is SEHNR and CDR2 is FQNEAQ (reference sequence). CDR3 length: 12 amino acids. Trimming pared 1 base from V and 10 bases from J, leaving 10 bases between. This CDR3 reads CASSLEGYVAFF. In DNA form, the CDR3 reads TGTGCCAGCAGCTTAGAGGGGTACGTAGCTTTCTTT.

The chain combines TRBV5-6 with TRBJ1-2; TRBD1 agrees at 8 bases. The CDR3 consists of 16 residues. Germline V CDR1 and CDR2: SGHDT, YYEEEE. V was pared by 0 bases and J by 5 bases, with 9 bases of the junction left unmatched. CDR3 nucleotides: TGTGCCAGCAGCTTGGTTTCAGGGGGCTATGGTTATGGCTACACCTTC. It encodes CASSLVSGGYGYGYTF.

V and J are TRBV6-2 or TRBV6-3 and TRBJ2-7; D might be TRBD1 (6 bases). The CDR3 sequence is 12 residues long. CDR1 and CDR2 from the germline V gene are MNHEY and SVGEGT. With 5 bases removed from V and 6 bases from J, the gap between germline ends came to 11 bases. CDR3 residues: CASSLGQFEQYF. CDR3 nucleotides: TGTGCCAGCAGTCTCGGACAGTTCGAGCAGTACTTC.

The rearrangement joins TRBV30 to TRBJ1-1; possibly TRBD1 for D (6 bases). The germline V gene has CDR1 GTSNPN and CDR2 SVGIG (reference sequence). There are 14 residues in the CDR3. V gave up 3 bases and J gave up 4 bases, with 15 bases separating them. CDR3 sequence (DNA): TGTGCCTGGAGACGGAGCGGGGGCTCCACTGAAGCTTTCTTT. Its translation is CAWRRSGGSTEAFF.

The chain recombines TRBV5-6 with TRBJ1-5; no clear D. This CDR3 contains 15 residues. Looked up from germline, CDR1 is SGHDT and CDR2 is YYEEEE. Deletions cut 0 bases from V and 0 bases from J, with 7 bases between. In nucleotides, the CDR3 is TGTGCCAGCAGCTTGGGAGGTCTTAGCAATCAGCCCCAGCATTTT. Translating it yields CASSLGGLSNQPQHF.

The rearrangement links TRBV11-2 to TRBJ2-5, with 9 bases that match TRBD2. J lost 4 bases, V lost 1 base, and 7 bases had no gene match. CDR3 size: 16 residues. Germline V gene lookup returns CDR1 SGHAT and CDR2 FQNNGV. The CDR3 DNA reads as TGTGCCAGCAGCTTAGGGGTTGATAGCGGGAGAGAGACCCAGTACTTC. It codes for CASSLGVDSGRETQYF.

The gene calls are TRBV5-1 and TRBJ1-1, with D tentatively TRBD1 (6 bases). Trimming stripped 4 bases from V and 2 bases from J, with 18 bases between. The CDR3 is made up of 16 amino acids. CDR1 and CDR2 (germline): SGHRS, YFSETQ. Written as DNA, the CDR3 is TGCGCCAGCAGCCCTACGCAGACAGGACGTAACACTGAAGCTTTCTTT. This translates into CASSPTQTGRNTEAFF.

This chain uses TRBV7-3 with TRBJ2-7, with TRBD1 identical over 11 bases. This CDR3 is 15 amino acids long. V shed 6 bases, J shed 5 bases, and the junction held 9 bases outside the gene matches. Germline V gene sequence: CDR1 SGHTA, CDR2 FQGTGA. DNA of the CDR3: TGTGCCAGCAGTTCCGGGACAGGGGGTATAGACGAGCAGTACTTC. It is translated as CASSSGTGGIDEQYF. The variable domain in full, with the rest retrieved from reference TRBV7-3 and TRBJ2-7, is GAGVSQTPSNKVTEKGKYVELRCDPISGHTALYWYRQSLGQGPEFLIYFQGTGAADDSGLPNDRFFAVRPEGSVSTLKIQRTERGDSAVYLCASSSGTGGIDEQYFGPGTRLTVT.

This chain uses TRBV2 with TRBJ1-2; TRBD1 matches 7 bases. Germline assignment: CDR1 SNHLY and CDR2 FYNNEI. The CDR3 totals 11 residues. V lost 7 bases to trimming and J lost 8 bases; unmatched junction nucleotides: 4. The CDR3 coding sequence is TGTGCCAGCACGGCAGGGGGAGGCTACACCTTC. It codes for CASTAGGGYTF.

The J gene is TRBJ1-5, the V gene TRBV4-1, with no clear D. Germline V gene data show CDR1 as MGHRA and CDR2 as YSYEKL. The CDR3 is 15 residues long. V dropped 0 bases and J dropped 4 bases, with 10 bases sitting between them. Here the CDR3 reads CASSQDYSRNQPQHF. The CDR3 DNA follows: TGCGCCAGCAGCCAAGACTACAGCCGAAATCAGCCCCAGCATTTT.

The chain recombines TRBV7-2 with TRBJ2-7, with TRBD1 matching 7 bases. Germline V gene lookup returns CDR1 SGHTA and CDR2 FQGNSA. Trimming removed 2 bases from V and 3 bases from J; junction bases left unmatched: 4. CDR3 size: 14 residues. CDR3 DNA: TGTGCCAGCAGCTTAAAAGGGGGCGACTACGAGCAGTACTTC. The encoded protein is CASSLKGGDYEQYF.

This clone appeared a single time. The chain links TRBV19 to TRBJ1-4; 7 positions match TRBD1. The V gene end was trimmed by 6 bases and the J gene end by 5 bases; junction bases not matched to a gene: 12. The CDR3 runs to 16 residues. Germline V gene sequence: CDR1 LNHDA, CDR2 SQIVND (reference sequence). The CDR3 bases are TGTGCCAGTAGCAAGTCGGCGGGACAGCTGAATGAAAAACTGTTTTTT. The encoded protein is CASSKSAGQLNEKLFF.